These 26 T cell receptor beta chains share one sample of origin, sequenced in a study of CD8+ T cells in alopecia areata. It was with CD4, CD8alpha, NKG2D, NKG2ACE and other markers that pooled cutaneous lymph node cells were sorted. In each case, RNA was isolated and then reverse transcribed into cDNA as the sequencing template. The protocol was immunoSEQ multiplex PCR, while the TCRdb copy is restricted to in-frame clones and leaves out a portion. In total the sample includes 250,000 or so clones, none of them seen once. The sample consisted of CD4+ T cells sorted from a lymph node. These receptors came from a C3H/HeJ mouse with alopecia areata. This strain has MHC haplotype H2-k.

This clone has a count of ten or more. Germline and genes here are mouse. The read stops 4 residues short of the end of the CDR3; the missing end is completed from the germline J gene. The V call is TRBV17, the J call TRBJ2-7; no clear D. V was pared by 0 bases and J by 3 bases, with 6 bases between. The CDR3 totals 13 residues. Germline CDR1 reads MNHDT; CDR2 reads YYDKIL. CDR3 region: CASSREMGYEQYF. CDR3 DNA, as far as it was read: TGTGCTAGCAGTAGAGAAATGGGCTAT.

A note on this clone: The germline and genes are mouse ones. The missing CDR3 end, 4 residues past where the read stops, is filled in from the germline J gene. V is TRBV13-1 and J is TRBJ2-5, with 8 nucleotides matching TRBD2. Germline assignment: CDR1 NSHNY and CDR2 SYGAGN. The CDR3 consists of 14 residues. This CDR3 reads CASSRWGEVDTQYF. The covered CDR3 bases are TGTGCCAGCAGTCGCTGGGGGGAGGTAGAC.

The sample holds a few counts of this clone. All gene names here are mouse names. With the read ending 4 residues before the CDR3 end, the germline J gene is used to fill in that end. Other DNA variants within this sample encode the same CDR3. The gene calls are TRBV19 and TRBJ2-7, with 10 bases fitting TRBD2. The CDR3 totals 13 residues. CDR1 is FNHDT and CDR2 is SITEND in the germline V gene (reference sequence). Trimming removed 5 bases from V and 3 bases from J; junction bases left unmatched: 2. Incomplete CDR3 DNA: TGTGCCAGCAGAGGGACTGGGGACTAT. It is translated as CASRGTGDY. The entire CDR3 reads CASRGTGDYEQYF.

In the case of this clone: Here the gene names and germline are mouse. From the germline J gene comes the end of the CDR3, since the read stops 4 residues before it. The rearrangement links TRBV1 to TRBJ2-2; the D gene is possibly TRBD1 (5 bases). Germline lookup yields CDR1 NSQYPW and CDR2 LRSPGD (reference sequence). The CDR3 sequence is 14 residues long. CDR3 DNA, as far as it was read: TGCACCTGCAGTGCAGATCAGGGAGGCGGG. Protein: CTCSADQGGG. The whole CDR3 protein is CTCSADQGGGQLYF. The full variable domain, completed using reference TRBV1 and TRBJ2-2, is VTLLEQNPRWRLVPRGQAVNLRCILKNSQYPWMSWYQQDLQKQLQWLFTLRSPGDKEVKSLPGADYLATRVTDTELRLQVANMSQGRTLYCTCSADQGGGQLYFGEGSKLTVL.

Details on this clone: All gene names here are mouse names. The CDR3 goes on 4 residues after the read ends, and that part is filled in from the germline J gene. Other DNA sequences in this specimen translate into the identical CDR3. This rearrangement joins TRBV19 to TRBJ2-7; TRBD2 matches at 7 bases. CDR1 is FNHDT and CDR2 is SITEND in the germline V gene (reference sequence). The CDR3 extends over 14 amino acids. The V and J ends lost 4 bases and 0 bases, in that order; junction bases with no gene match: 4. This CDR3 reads CASSRLGDSYEQYF. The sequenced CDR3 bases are TGTGCCAGCAGTCGACTGGGCGACTCCTAT.

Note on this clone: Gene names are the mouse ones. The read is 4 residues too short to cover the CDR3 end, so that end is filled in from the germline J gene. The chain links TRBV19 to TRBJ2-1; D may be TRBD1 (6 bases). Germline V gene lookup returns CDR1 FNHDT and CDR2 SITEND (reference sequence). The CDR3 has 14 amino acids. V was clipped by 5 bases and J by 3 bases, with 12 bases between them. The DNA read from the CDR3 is TGTGCCAGCAGCCGGACAGAGTCCTATGCT. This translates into CASSRTESYA. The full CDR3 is CASSRTESYAEQFF.

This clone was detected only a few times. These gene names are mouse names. Here the CDR3 reads CASSRTKYAEQFF. The DNA read from the CDR3 is TGTGCCAGCAGTAGGACAAAATATGCT. V and J are TRBV19 and TRBJ2-1, with D perhaps matching TRBD1 (5 bases). The read ends 4 residues before the CDR3 terminus; that terminus is restored from the germline J gene. The V end was cut by 3 bases, the J end by 4 bases, with 8 bases between. Germline V gene lookup returns CDR1 FNHDT and CDR2 SITEND (reference sequence). The CDR3 consists of 13 residues.

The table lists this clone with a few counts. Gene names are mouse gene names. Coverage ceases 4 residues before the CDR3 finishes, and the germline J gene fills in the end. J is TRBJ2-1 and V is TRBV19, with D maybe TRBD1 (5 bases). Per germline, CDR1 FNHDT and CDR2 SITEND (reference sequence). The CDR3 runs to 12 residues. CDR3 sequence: CASSSGMAEQFF. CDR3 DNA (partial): TGTGCCAGCAGTTCAGGGATGGCT.

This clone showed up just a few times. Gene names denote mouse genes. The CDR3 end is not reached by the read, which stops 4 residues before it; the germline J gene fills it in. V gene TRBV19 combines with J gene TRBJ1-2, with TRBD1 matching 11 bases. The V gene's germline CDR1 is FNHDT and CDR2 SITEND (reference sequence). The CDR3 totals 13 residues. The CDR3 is CASSMDRGRDYTF. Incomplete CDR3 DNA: TGTGCCAGCAGTATGGACAGGGGGCGC.

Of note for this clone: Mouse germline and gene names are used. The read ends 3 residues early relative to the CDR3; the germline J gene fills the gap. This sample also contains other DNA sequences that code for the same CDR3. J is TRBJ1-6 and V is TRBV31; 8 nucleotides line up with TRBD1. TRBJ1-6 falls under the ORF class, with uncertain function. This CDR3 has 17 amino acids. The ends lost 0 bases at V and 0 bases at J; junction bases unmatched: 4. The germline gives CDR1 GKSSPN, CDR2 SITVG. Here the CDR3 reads CAWSLRTGNSYNSPLYF. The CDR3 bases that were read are TGTGCCTGGAGTCTAAGGACAGGGAATTCCTATAATTCGCCC.

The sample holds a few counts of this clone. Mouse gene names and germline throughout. CDR3 bases read: TGCACCTGCAGTAGGGGAGACTCC. This gives the protein CTCSRGDS. The full-length CDR3 reads as CTCSRGDSDYTF. The chain is built from TRBV1 and TRBJ1-2, with a weak D call TRBD1 (5 bases). The CDR3 is cut off 4 residues early in the read; its end comes from the germline J gene. Germline-derived CDR1 and CDR2 are NSQYPW and LRSPGD (reference sequence). Trimming cost V 5 bases and J 3 bases, with 7 bases left between them. The CDR3 is 12 residues long.

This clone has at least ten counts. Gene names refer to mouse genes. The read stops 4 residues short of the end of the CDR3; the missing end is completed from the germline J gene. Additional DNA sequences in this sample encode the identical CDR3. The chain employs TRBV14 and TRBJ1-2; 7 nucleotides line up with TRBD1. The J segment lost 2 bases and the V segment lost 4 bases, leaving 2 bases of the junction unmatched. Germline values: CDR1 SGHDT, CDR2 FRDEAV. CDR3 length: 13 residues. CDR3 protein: CASSQGQNSDYTF. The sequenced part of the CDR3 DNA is TGTGCCAGCAGTCAGGGACAGAACTCC.

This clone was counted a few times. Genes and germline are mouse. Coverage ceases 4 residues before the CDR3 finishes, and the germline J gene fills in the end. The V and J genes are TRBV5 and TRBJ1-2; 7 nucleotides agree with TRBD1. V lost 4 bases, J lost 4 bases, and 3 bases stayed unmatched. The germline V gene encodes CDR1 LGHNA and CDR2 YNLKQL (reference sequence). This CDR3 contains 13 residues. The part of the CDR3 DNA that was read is TGTGCCAGCAGCCCAACAGGGGCCTCC. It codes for CASSPTGAS. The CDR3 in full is CASSPTGASDYTF.

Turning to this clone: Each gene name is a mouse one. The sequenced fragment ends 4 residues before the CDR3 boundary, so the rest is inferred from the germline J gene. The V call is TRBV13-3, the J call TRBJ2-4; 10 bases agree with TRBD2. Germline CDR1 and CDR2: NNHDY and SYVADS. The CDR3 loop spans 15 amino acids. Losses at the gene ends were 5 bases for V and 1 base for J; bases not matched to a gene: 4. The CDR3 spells CASRSGGAGQNTLYF. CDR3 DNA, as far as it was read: TGTGCCAGCAGGTCTGGGGGGGCTGGTCAAAAC.

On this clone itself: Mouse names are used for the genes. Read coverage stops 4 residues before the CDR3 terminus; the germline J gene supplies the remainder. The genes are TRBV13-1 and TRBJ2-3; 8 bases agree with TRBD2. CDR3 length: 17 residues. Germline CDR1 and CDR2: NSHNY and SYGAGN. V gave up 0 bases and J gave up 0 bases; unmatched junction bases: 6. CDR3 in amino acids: CASSDGLGFTSAETLYF. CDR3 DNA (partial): TGTGCCAGCAGTGATGGACTGGGGTTCACTAGTGCAGAA.

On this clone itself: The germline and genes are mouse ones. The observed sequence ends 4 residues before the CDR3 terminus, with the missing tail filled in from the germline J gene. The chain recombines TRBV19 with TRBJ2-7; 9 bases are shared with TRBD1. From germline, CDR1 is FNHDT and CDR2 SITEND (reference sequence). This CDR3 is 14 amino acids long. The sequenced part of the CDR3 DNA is TGTGCCAGCAGTAAAGGACAGGGGAGGAAT. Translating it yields CASSKGQGRN. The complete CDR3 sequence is CASSKGQGRNEQYF.

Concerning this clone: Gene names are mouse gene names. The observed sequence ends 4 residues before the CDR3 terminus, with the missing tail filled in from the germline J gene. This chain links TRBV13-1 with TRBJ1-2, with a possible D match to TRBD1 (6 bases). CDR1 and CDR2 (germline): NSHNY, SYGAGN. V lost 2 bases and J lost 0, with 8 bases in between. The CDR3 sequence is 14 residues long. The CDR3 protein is CASSEGTSNSDYTF. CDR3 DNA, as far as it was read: TGTGCCAGCAGTGAAGGGACATCAAACTCC.

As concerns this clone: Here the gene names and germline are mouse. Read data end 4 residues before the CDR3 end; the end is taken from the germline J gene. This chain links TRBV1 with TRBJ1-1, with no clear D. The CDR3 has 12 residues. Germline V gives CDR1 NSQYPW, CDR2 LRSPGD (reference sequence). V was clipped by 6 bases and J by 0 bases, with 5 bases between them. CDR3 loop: CTCRKQNTEVFF. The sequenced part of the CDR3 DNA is TGCACCTGCAGAAAACAGAACACA. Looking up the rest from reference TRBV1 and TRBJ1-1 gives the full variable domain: VTLLEQNPRWRLVPRGQAVNLRCILKNSQYPWMSWYQQDLQKQLQWLFTLRSPGDKEVKSLPGADYLATRVTDTELRLQVANMSQGRTLYCTCRKQNTEVFFGKGTRLTVV.

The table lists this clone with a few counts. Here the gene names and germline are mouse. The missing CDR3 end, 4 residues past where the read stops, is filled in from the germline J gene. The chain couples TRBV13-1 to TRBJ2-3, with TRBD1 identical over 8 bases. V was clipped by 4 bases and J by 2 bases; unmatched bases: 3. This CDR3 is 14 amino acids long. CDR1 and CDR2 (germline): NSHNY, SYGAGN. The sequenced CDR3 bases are TGTGCCAGCAGTCAGGGGGCTGTTGCAGAA. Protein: CASSQGAVAE. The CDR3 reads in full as CASSQGAVAETLYF.

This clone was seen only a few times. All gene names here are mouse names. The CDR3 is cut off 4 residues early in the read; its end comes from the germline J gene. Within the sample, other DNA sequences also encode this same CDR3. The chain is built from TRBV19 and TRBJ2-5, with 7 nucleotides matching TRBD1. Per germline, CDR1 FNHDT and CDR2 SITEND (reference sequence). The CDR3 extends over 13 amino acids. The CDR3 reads CASSRQGGDTQYF. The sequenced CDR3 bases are TGTGCCAGCAGTCGACAGGGTGGAGAC.

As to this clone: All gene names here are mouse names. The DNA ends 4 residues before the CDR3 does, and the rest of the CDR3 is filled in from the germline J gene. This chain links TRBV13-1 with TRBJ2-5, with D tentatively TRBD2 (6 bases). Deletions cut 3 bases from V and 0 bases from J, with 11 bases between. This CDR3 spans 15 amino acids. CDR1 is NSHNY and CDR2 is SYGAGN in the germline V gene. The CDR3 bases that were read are TGTGCCAGCAGTGTCTGGGGAATTAACCAAGAC. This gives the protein CASSVWGINQD. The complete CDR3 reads CASSVWGINQDTQYF.

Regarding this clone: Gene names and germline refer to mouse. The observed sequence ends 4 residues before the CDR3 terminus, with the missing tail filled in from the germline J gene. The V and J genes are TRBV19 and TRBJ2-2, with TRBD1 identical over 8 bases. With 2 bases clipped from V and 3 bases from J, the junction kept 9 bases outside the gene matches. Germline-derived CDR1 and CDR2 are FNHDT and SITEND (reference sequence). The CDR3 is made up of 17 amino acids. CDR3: CASSMGRGRGDTGQLYF. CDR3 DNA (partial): TGTGCCAGCAGTATGGGCAGGGGGCGCGGAGACACCGGG.

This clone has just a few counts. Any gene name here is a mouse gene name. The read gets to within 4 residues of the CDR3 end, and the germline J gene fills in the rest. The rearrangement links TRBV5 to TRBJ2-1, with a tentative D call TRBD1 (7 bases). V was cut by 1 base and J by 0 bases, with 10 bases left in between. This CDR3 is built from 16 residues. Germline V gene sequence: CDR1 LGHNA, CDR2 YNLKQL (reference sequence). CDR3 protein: CASSQGQGGNYAEQFF. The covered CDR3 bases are TGTGCCAGCAGCCAAGGCCAGGGGGGTAACTATGCT.

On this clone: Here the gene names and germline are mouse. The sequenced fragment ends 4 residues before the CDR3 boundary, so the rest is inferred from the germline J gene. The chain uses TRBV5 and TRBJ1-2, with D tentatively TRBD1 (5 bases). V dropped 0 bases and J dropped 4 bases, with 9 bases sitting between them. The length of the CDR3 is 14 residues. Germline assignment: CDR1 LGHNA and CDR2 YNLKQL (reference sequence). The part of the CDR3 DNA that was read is TGTGCCAGCAGCCAAGATGCGGGGGGCTCC. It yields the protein CASSQDAGGS. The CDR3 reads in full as CASSQDAGGSDYTF.

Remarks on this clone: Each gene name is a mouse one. CDR3 sequence: CASSAGREVFF. Partial CDR3 DNA: TGTGCCAGCAGTGCAGGGAGA. J is TRBJ1-1 and V is TRBV19, with TRBD1 as a possible D gene (5 bases). Read data end 4 residues before the CDR3 end; the end is taken from the germline J gene. This CDR3 spans 11 amino acids. Germline V gene sequence: CDR1 FNHDT, CDR2 SITEND (reference sequence).

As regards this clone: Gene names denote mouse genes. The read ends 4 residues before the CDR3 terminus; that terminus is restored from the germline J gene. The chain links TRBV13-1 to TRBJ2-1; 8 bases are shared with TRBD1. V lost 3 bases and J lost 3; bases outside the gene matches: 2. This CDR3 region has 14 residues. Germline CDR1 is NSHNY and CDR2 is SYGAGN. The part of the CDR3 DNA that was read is TGTGCCAGCAGTGTGGACAGGGTCTATGCT. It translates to CASSVDRVYA. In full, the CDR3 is CASSVDRVYAEQFF.